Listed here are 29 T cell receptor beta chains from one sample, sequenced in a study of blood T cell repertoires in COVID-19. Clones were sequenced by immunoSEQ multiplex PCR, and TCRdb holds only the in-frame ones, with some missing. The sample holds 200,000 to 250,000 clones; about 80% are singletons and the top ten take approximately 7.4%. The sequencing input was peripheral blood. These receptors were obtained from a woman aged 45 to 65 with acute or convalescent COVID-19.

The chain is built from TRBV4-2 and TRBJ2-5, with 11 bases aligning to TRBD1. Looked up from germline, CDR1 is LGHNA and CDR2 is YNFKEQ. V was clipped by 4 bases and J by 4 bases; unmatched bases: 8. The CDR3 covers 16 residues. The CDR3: CASSPSGTGGGETQYF. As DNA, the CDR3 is TGTGCCAGCAGCCCCTCCGGGACAGGGGGGGGAGAGACCCAGTACTTC.

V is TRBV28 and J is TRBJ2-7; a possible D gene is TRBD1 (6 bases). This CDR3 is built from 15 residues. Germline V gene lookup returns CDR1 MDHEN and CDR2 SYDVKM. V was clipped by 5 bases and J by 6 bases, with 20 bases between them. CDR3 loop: CASSGHSTGKGEQYF. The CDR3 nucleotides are TGTGCCAGCAGTGGGCATTCCACAGGGAAGGGCGAGCAGTACTTC.

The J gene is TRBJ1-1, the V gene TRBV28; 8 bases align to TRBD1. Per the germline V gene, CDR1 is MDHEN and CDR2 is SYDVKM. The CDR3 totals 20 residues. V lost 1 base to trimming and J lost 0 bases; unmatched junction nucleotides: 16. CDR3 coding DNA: TGTGCCAGCAGTTTATTACGGCCCGAGAGATGGACAGGGCTGAACACTGAAGCTTTCTTT. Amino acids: CASSLLRPERWTGLNTEAFF.

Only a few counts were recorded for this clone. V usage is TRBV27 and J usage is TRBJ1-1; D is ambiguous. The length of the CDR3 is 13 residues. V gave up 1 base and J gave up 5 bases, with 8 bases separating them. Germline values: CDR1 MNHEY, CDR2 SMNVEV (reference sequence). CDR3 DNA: TGTGCCAGCAGTTTATTTTCGGGGACTGAAGCTTTCTTT. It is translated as CASSLFSGTEAFF.

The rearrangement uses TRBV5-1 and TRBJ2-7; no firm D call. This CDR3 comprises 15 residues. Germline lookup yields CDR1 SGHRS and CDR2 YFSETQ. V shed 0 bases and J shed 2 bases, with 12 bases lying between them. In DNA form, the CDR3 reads TGCGCCAGCAGCTTGGTCCCCCAACAGACCTACGAGCAGTACTTC. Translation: CASSLVPQQTYEQYF.

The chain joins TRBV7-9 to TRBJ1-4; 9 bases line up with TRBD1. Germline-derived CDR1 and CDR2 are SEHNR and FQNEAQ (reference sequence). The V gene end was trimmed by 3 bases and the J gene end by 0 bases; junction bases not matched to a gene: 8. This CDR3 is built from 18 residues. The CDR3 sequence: CASSLAGTGKATNEKLFF. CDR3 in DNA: TGTGCCAGCAGCTTGGCCGGGACAGGGAAAGCAACTAATGAAAAACTGTTTTTT.

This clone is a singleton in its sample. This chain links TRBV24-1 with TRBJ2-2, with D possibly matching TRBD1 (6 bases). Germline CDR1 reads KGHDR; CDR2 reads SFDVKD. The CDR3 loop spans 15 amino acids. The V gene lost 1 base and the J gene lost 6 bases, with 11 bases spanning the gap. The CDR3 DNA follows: TGTGCCACCAGTGATTTATCAGGGGCGGCCGGGGAGCTGTTTTTT. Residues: CATSDLSGAAGELFF.

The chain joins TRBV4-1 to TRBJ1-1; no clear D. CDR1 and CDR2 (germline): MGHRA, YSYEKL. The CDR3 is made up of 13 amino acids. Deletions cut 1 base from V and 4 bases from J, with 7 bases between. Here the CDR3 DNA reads TGCGCCAGCAGCCAAGGGCAAGTCACTGAAGCTTTCTTT. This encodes CASSQGQVTEAFF.

The CDR3 here is CASSLAGDTGELFF. The CDR3 DNA is TGTGCCAGCAGCTTAGCCGGAGACACCGGGGAGCTGTTTTTT. V usage is TRBV7-8 and J usage is TRBJ2-2; D not certain. The germline V and J ends were trimmed by 0 bases and 3 bases, with 5 bases remaining between them. The CDR3 covers 14 residues. Germline V gene data show CDR1 as SGHVS and CDR2 as FQNEAQ.

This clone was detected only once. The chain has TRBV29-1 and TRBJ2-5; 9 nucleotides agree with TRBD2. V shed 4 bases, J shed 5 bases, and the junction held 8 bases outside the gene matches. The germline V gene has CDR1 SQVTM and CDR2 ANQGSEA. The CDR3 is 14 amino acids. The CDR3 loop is CSVGAGGAAETQYF. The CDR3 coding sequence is TGCAGCGTTGGAGCGGGGGGCGCCGCCGAGACCCAGTACTTC.

CDR3 residues: CASSLRGSGGTSRETQYF. The CDR3 DNA reads as TGCGCCAGCAGCTTGAGGGGTAGCGGGGGAACCTCGCGCGAGACCCAGTACTTC. This chain uses TRBV5-1 with TRBJ2-5; 9 nucleotides line up with TRBD2. CDR1 is SGHRS, CDR2 YFSETQ, per germline. The CDR3 length is 18 residues. V trimming: 1 base; J trimming: 5 bases; junction bases outside the gene matches: 15.

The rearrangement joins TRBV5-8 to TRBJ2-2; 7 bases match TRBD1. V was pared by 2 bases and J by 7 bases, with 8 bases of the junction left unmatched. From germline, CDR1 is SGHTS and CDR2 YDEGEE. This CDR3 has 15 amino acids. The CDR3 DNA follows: TGTGCCAGCAGCTTCCTCGGGACAGCTGACGGGGAGCTGTTTTTT. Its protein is CASSFLGTADGELFF.

CDR3 sequence (DNA): TGTGCCAGTAGTATAATGGCAGGGGATAGGGACCTCCACTTT. Translated: CASSIMAGDRDLHF. The chain links TRBV19 to TRBJ1-6; TRBD1 might be the D (6 bases). Germline V lookup: CDR1 LNHDA, CDR2 SQIVND (reference sequence). Trimming shortened V by 2 bases and J by 15 bases, and 17 bases separated the two germline ends. The CDR3 loop spans 14 amino acids.

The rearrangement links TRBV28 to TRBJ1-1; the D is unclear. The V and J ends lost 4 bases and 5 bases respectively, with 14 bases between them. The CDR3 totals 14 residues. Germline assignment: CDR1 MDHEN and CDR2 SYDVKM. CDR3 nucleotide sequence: TGTGCCAGCAGTTCCCGTGGGAGGGATACTGAAGCTTTCTTT. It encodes CASSSRGRDTEAFF.

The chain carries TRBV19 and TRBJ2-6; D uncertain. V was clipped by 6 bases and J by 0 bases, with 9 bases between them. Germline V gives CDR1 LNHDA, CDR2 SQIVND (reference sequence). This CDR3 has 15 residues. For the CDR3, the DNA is TGTGCCAGTAGCCTTGACAACTCTGGGGCCAACGTCCTGACTTTC. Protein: CASSLDNSGANVLTF.

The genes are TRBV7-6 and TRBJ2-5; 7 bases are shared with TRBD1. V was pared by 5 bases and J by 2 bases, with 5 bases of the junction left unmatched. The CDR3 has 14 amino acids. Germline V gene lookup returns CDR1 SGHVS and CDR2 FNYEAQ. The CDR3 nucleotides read TGTGCCAGCAGCCCCGGACAGGCTCAAGAGACCCAGTACTTC. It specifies CASSPGQAQETQYF.

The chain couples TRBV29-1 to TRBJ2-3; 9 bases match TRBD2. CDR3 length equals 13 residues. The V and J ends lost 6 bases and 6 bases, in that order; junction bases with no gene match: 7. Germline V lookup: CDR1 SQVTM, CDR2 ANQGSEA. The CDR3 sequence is CSVEGTSRDTQYF. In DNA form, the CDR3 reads TGCAGCGTCGAGGGGACTAGCCGGGATACGCAGTATTTT.

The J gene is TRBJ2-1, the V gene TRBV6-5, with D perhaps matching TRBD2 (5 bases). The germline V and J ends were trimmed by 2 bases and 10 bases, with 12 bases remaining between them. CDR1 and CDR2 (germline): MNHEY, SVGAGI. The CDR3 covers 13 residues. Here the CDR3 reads CASSYEGVYEQFF. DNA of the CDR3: TGTGCCAGCAGTTACGAGGGTGTGTACGAGCAGTTCTTC.

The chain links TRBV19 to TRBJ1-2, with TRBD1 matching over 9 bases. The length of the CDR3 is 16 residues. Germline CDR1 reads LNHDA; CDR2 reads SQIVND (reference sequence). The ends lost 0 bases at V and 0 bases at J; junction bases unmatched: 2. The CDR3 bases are TGTGCCAGTAGTATAGATCGACAGGGGGCTAACTATGGCTACACCTTC. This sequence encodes CASSIDRQGANYGYTF.

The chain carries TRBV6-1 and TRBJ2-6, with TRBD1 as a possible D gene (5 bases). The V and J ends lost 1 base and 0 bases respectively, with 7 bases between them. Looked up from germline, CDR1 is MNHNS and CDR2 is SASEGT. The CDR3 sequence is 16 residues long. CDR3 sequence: CASSEGGYSGANVLTF. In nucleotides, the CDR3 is TGTGCCAGCAGTGAAGGGGGCTACTCTGGGGCCAACGTCCTGACTTTC.

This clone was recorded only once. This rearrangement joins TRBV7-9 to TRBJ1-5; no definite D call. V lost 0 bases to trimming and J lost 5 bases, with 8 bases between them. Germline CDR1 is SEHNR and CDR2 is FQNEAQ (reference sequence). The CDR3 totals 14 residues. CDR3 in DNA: TGTGCCAGCAGCTTAGCATACGGAGATCAGCCCCAGCATTTT. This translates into CASSLAYGDQPQHF.

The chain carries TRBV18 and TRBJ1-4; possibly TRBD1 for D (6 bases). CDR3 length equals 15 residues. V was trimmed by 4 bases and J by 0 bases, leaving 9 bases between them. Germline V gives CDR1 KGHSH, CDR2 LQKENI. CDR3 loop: CASSLTGTTNEKLFF. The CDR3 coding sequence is TGTGCCAGCTCACTAACAGGGACAACTAATGAAAAACTGTTTTTT.

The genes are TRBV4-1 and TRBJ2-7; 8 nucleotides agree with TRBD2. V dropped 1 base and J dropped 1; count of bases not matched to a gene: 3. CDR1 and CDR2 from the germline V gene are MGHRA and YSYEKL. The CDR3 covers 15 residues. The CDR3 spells CASSQAGGTSYEQYF. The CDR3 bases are TGCGCCAGCAGCCAAGCGGGAGGGACTTCCTACGAGCAGTACTTC.

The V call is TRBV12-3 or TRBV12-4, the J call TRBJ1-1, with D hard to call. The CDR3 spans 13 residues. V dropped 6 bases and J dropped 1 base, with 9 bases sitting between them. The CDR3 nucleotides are TGTGCCAGCAGACGCGGGTCGAACACTGAAGCTTTCTTT. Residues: CASRRGSNTEAFF.

CDR3 in DNA: TGCGCCAGCAGGCCCGGGACTAGCGGGAGTAGCACCGGGGAGCTGTTTTTT. Translation gives CASRPGTSGSSTGELFF. The genes are TRBV5-1 and TRBJ2-2, with 14 bases that match TRBD2. Trimming took 5 bases from V and 4 from J; bases not matched to a gene: 7. In germline, CDR1 is SGHRS, CDR2 YFSETQ. The CDR3 consists of 17 residues.

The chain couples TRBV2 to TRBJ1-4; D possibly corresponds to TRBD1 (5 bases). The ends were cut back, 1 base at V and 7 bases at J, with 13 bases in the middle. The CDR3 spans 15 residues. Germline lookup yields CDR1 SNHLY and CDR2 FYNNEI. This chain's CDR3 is CASSEVEVGGEKLFF. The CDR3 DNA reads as TGTGCCAGCAGTGAAGTGGAGGTGGGGGGTGAAAAACTGTTTTTT.

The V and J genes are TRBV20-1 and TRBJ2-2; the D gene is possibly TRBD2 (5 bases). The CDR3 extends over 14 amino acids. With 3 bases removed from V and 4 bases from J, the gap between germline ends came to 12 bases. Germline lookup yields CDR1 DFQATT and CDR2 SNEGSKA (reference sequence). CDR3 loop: CSASQRRATGELFF. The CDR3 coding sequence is TGCAGTGCTAGTCAGCGGAGAGCCACCGGGGAGCTGTTTTTT.

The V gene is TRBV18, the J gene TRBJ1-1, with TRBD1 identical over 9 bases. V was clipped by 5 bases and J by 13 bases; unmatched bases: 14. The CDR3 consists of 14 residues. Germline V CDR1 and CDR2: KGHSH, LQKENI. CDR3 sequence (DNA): TGTGCCAGCTCAGAGAATTCCGGGACAGGGCGCCGTTTCTTT. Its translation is CASSENSGTGRRFF.

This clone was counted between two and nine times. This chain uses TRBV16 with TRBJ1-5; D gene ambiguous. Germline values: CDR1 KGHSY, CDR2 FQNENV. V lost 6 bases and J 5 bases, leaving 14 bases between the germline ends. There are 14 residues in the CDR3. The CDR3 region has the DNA TGTGCCAGCAGTCCCGGGATAAACGATCAGCCCCAGCATTTT. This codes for CASSPGINDQPQHF. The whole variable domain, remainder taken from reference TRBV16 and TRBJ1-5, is GEEVAQTPKHLVRGEGQKAKLYCAPIKGHSYVFWYQQVLKNEFKFLISFQNENVFDETGMPKERFSAKCLPNSPCSLEIQATKLEDSAVYFCASSPGINDQPQHFGDGTRLSIL.